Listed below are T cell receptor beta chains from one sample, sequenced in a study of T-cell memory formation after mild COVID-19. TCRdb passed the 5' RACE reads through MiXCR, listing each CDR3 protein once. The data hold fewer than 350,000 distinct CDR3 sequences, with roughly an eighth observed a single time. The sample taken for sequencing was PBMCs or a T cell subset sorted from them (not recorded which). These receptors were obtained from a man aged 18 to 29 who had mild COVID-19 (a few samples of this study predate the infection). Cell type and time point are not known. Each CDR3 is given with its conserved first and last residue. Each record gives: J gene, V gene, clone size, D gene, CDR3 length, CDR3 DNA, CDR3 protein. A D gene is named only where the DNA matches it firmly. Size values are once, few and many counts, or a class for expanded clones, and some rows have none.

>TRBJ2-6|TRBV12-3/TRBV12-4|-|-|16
TGTGCCAGCGAGAGTAAAGGGGGCTCTGGGGCCAACGTCCTGACTTTC
CASESKGGSGANVLTF
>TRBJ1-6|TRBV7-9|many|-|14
TGTGCCAGCACCCAAGACGGCGGGAATTCACCCCTCCACTTT
CASTQDGGNSPLHF
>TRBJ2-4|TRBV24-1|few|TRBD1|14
TGTGCCACCCAAGGACAGGGACCCAAAAACATTCAGTACTTC
CATQGQGPKNIQYF
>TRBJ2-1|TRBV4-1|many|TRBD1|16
TGCGCCAGCAGCCAAGCAGACAGGGGGCGCAACAATGAGCAGTTCTTC
CASSQADRGRNNEQFF
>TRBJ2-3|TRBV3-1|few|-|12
TGTGCCAGTGCGGGGCTCGAAGATACGCAGTATTTT
CASAGLEDTQYF
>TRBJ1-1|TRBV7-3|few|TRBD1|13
TGTGCCAGCAGCCCCCAGACAGGGGTAGAAGCTTTCTTT
CASSPQTGVEAFF
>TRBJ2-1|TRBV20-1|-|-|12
TGCAGTGCTAGGTCGGACAAAAATGAGCAGTTCTTC
CSARSDKNEQFF
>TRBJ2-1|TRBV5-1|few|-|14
TGCGCCAGCATCCCGGGGCCCCCCGGCAATGAGCAGTTCTTC
CASIPGPPGNEQFF
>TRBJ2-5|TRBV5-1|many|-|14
TGCGCCAGCAGCTTGTTGGGGGCCGGGGAGACCCAGTACTTC
CASSLLGAGETQYF
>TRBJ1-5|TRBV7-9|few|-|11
TGTGCCAGCAGCTTGGGGGAATCCCAGCATTTT
CASSLGESQHF
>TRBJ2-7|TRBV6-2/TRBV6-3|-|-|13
TGTGCCAGCAGAGGGGACGGTATCTACGAGCAGTACTTC
CASRGDGIYEQYF